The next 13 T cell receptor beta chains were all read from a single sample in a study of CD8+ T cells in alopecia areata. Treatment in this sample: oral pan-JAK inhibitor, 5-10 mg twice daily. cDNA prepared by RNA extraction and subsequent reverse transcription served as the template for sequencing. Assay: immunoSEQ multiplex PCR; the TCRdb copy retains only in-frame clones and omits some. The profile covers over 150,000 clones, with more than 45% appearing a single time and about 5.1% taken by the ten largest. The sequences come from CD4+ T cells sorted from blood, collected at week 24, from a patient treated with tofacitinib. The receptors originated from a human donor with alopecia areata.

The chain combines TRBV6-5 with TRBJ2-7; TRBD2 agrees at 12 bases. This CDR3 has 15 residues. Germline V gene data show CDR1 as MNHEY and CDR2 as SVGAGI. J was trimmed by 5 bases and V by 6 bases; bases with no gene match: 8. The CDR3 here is CASRDRLAGVDEQYF. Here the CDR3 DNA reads TGTGCCAGCAGGGACCGACTAGCGGGAGTCGACGAGCAGTACTTC.

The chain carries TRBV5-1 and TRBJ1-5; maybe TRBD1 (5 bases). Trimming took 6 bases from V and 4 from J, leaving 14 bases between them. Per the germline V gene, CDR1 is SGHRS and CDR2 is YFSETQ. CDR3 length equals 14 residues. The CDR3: CASTELPGNQPQHF. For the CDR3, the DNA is TGCGCCAGCACGGAGCTCCCAGGGAATCAGCCCCAGCATTTT. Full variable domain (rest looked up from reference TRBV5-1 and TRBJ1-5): KAGVTQTPRYLIKTRGQQVTLSCSPISGHRSVSWYQQTPGQGLQFLFEYFSETQRNKGNFPGRFSGRQFSNSRSEMNVSTLELGDSALYLCASTELPGNQPQHFGDGTRLSIL.

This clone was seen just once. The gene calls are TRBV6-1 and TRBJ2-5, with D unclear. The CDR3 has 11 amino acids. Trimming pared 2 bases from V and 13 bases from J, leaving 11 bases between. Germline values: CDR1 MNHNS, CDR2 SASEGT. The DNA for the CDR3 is TGTGCCAGCAGTGAAATGGGGTTGGTGTACTTC. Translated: CASSEMGLVYF.

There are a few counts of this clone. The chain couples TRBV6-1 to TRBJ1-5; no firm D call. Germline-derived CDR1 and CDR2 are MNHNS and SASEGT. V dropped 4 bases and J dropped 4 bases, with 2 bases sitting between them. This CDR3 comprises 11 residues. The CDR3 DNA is TGTGCCAGCAGTGGGAATCAGCCCCAGCATTTT. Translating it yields CASSGNQPQHF.

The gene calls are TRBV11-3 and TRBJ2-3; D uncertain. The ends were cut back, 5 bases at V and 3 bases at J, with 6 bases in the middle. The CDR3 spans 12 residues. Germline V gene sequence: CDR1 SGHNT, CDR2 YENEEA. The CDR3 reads CASSPTTDTQYF. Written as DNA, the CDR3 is TGTGCCAGCAGCCCAACAACAGATACGCAGTATTTT. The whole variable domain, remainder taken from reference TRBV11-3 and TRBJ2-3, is EAGVVQSPRYKIIEKKQPVAFWCNPISGHNTLYWYLQNLGQGPELLIRYENEEAVDDSQLPKDRFSAERLKGVDSTLKIQPAELGDSAVYLCASSPTTDTQYFGPGTRLTVL.

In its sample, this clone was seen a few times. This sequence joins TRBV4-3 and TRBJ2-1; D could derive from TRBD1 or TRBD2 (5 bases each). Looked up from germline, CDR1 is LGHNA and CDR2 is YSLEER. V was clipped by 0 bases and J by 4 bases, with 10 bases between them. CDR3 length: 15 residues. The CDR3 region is CASSQETGPYNEQFF. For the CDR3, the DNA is TGCGCCAGCAGCCAAGAGACGGGGCCATACAATGAGCAGTTCTTC.

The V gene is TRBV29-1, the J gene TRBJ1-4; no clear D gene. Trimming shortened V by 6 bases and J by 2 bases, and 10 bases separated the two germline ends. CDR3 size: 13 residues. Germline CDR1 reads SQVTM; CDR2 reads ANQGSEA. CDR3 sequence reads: CSVSPDTNEKLFF. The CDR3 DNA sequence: TGCAGCGTCAGCCCAGACACTAATGAAAAACTGTTTTTT.

The CDR3 nucleotides are TGCGCCAGCAGCCAAGACCCTAGCGGGGGCCTTCAAGAGACCCAGTACTTC. Its translation is CASSQDPSGGLQETQYF. This rearrangement joins TRBV4-3 to TRBJ2-5; 10 nucleotides align to TRBD2. The CDR3 extends over 17 amino acids. V was clipped by 0 bases and J by 2 bases; unmatched bases: 6. CDR1 and CDR2 from the germline V gene are LGHNA and YSLEER.

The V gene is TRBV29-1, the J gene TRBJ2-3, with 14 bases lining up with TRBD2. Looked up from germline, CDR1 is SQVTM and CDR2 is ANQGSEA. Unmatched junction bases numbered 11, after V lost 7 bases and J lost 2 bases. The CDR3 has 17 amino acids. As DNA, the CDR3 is TGCAGCGCCTTGACTAGCGGGGGGGCTGGAGTCACAGATACGCAGTATTTT. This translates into CSALTSGGAGVTDTQYF.

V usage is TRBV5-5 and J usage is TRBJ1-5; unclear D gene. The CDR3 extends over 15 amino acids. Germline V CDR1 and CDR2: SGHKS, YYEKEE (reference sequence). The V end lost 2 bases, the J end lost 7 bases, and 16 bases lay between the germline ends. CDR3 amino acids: CASSFSPSQSQPQHF. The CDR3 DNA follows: TGTGCCAGCAGCTTTTCCCCTAGCCAGAGCCAGCCCCAGCATTTT.

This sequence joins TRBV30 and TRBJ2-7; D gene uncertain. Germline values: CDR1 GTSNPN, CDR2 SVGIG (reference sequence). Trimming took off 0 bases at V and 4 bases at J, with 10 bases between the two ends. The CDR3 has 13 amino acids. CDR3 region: CAWSVPPTYEQYF. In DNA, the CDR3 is TGTGCCTGGAGTGTACCCCCCACGTACGAGCAGTACTTC.

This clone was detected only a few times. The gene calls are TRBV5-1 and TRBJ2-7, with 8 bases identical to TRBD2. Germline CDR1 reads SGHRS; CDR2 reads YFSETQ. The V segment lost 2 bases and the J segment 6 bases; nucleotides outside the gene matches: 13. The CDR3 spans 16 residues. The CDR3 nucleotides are TGCGCCAGCAGCTTCCAACCGGGACTAGAAGAGGGCGAGCAGTACTTC. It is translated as CASSFQPGLEEGEQYF.

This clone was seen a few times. CDR3 in amino acids: CSVDGPGTATGELFF. CDR3 nucleotide sequence: TGCAGCGTTGACGGACCCGGGACAGCCACCGGGGAGCTGTTTTTT. V and J are TRBV29-1 and TRBJ2-2; 7 bases are shared with TRBD1. CDR1 is SQVTM, CDR2 ANQGSEA, per germline. The CDR3 totals 15 residues. Trimming at V came to 3 bases and at J to 4 bases, leaving 8 bases not matched to a gene.